This T cell receptor beta chain was observed in a study of shared clonotypes between healthy human individuals. In the study overall: Plates per donor: three CD4 naive, three CD4 memory, two CD8 naive, one CD8 memory.

TCRdb keeps only in-frame clones here, not all; method: immunoSEQ multiplex PCR. The sample includes approximately 320,000 clones, about nine tenths of them seen just once. The CDR3 is made up of 15 amino acids. V dropped 3 bases and J dropped 6; count of bases not matched to a gene: 8. Germline values: CDR1 GTSNPN, CDR2 SVGIG (reference sequence). General study results and limits: Relative to their counterparts shared across all four donors, non-shared clonotypes exhibited diminished generation probabilities.

For this clone: What it binds is unknown.

The sequence derives from a man younger than 35 in good health. The sequenced material came from memory CD8+ T cells sorted from blood. Subset defined: CD45RO+ cells pooled with CCR7-negative TemRA cells. This sequence joins TRBV30 and TRBJ2-3, with 11 bases lining up with TRBD1. This CDR3 reads CAWSRTGGALDTQYF. In nucleotides, the CDR3 is TGTGCCTGGAGCCGGACAGGGGGCGCGTTGGATACGCAGTATTTT.